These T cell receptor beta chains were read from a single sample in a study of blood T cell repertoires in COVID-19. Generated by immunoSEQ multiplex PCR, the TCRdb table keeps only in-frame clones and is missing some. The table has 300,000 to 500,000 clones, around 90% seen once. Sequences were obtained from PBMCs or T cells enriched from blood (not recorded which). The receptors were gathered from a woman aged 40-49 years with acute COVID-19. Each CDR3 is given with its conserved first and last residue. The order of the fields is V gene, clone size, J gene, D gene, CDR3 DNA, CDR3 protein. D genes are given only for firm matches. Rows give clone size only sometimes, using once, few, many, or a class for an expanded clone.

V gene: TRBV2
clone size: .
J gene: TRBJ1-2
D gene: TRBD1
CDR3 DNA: TGTGCCAGCAACCTAATCTACAGGGGGCTAAGCTATGGCTACACCTTC
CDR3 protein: CASNLIYRGLSYGYTF

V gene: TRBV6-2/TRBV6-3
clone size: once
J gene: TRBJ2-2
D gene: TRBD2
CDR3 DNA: TGTGCCAGCAGTTACTCCAGCGGGGGAAACACCGGGGAGCTGTTTTTT
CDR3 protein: CASSYSSGGNTGELFF

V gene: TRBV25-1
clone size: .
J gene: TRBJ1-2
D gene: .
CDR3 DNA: TGTGCCAGCAGTGTAGGGGAAGGGAAGTCCTATGGCTACACCTTC
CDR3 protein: CASSVGEGKSYGYTF

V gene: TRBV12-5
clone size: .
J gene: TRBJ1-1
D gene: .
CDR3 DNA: TGTGCTAGTGGTTTGGTTGTTGGCTCGAACACTGAAGCTTTCTTT
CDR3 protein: CASGLVVGSNTEAFF

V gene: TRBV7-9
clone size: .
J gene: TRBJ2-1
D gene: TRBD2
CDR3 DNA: TGTGCCAGCAGCTCCTATAACCGGCGGGGGGGCAATGAGCAGTTCTTC
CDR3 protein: CASSSYNRRGGNEQFF

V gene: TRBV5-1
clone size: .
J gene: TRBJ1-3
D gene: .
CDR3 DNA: TGCGCCAGCAGCATTGGGCCAGGGGCCTTGGGCACTGGAAACACCATATATTTT
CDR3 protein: CASSIGPGALGTGNTIYF

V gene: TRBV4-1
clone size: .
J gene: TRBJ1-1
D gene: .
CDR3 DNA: TGCGCCAGCAGCCAAGTCCAGGGGAACACTGAAGCTTTCTTT
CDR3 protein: CASSQVQGNTEAFF

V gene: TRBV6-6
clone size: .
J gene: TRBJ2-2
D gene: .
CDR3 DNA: TGTGCCAGCAGCCTAGTCGGTGACGCCGGGGAGCTGTTTTTT
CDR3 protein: CASSLVGDAGELFF

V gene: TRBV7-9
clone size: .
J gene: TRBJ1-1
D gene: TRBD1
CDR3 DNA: TGTGCCAGCAGCTCGACAGGGGTGAACACTGAAGCTTTCTTT
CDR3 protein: CASSSTGVNTEAFF

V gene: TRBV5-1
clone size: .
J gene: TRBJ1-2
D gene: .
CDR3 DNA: TGCGCCAGCAGCGACAGGCCGATCTATGGCTACACCTTC
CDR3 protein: CASSDRPIYGYTF

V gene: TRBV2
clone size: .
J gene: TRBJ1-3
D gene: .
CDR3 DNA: TGTGCCACCAAAGGGGTCATCTCTGGAAACACCATATATTTT
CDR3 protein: CATKGVISGNTIYF

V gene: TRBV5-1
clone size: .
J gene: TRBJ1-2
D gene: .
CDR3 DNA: TGCGCCAGCAGCTTGACCAGGGCTAGCTATGGCTACACCTTC
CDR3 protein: CASSLTRASYGYTF

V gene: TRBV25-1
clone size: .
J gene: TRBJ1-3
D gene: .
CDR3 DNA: TGTGCCAGCAGTGAATTATTACAGGGCGACGGAAACACCATATATTTT
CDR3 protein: CASSELLQGDGNTIYF

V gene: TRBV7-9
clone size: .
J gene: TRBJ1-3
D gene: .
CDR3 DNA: TGTGCCAGCAGCTTGATGGGAGAGAACACCATATATTTT
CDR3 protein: CASSLMGENTIYF

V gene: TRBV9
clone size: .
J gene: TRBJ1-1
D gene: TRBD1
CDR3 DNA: TGTGCCAGCAGCGAGGGACAGGGGTTAGCTTTCTTT
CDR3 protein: CASSEGQGLAFF

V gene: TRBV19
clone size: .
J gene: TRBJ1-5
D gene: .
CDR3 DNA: TGTGCCAGTAGTATTAGCTCCCGGAGCAATCAGCCCCAGCATTTT
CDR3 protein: CASSISSRSNQPQHF

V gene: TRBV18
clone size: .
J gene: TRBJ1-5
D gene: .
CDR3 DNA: TGTGCCAGCTCACCAGGGGGGGTGTATCAGCCCCAGCATTTT
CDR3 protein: CASSPGGVYQPQHF

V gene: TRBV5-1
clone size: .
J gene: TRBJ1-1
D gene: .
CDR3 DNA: TGCGCCAGCAGCAGGGGGGGTACTGAAGCTTTCTTT
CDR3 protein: CASSRGGTEAFF

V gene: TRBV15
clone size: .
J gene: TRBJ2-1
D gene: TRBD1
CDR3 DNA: TGTGCCACCAGCAGGTGGGGACAGGACAATGAGCAGTTCTTC
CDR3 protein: CATSRWGQDNEQFF

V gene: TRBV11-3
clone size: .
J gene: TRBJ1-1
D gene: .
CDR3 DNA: TGTGCCAGCAGCCCAAACAGCTACACTGAAGCTTTCTTT
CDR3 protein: CASSPNSYTEAFF

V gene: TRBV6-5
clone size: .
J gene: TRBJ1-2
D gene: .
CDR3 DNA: TGTGCCAGCAGTTACTCGTCAGGTTTGGGTGGCTACACCTTC
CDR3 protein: CASSYSSGLGGYTF

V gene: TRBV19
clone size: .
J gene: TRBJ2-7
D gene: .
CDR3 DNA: TGTGCCAGTAGTATAAGCGGCGGCCGCTCCTACGAGCAGTACTTC
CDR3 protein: CASSISGGRSYEQYF

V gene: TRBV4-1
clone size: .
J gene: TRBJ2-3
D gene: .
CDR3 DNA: TGCGCCAGCAGCCAAGATCAGGCTACGAGTACAGATACGCAGTATTTT
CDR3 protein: CASSQDQATSTDTQYF

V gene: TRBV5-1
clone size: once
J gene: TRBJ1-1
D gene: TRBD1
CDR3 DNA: TGCGCCAGCAGCATGGACAGGGGTCTTTACACTGAAGCTTTCTTT
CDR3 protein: CASSMDRGLYTEAFF

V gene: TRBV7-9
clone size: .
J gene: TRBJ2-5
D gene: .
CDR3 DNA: TGTGCCAGCAGCGTGGGAGGTCGGCAGGGGGAGGAGACCCAGTACTTC
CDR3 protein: CASSVGGRQGEETQYF

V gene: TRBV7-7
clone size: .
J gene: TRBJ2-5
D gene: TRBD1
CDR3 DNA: TGTGCCAGCAGCCGAGGACAGGGTTTGGGAGAGACCCAGTACTTC
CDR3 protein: CASSRGQGLGETQYF

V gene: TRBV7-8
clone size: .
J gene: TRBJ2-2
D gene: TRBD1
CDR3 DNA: TGTGCCAGCAGCTACCCCCCACGACAGGGCATCGGGGAGCTGTTTTTT
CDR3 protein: CASSYPPRQGIGELFF

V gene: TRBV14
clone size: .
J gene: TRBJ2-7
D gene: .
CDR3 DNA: TGTGCCAGCAGCCACCAGTCCTCCTACGAGCAGTACTTC
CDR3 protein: CASSHQSSYEQYF

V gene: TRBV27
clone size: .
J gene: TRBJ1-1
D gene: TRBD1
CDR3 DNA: TGTGCCAGCAGTTTACAGGGGGGGAACACTGAAGCTTTCTTT
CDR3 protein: CASSLQGGNTEAFF

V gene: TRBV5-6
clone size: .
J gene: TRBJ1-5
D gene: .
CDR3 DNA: TGTGCCAGCAGCTTTGCGGGGGACCTGGGGCCCCAGCATTTT
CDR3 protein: CASSFAGDLGPQHF

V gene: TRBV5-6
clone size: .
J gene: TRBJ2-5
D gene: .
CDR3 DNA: TGTGCCAGCAGCCCGGGGGGCCCCCTACAAGAGACCCAGTACTTC
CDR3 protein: CASSPGGPLQETQYF

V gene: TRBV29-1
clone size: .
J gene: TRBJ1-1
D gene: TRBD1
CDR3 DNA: TGCAGCGGACACAGGGGGGGCAACACTGAAGCTTTCTTT
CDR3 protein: CSGHRGGNTEAFF

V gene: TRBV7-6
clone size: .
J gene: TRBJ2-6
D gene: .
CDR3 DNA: TGTGCCAGCAGCTTAGGAAACGTAGCTGGGGCCAACGTCCTGACTTTC
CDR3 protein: CASSLGNVAGANVLTF

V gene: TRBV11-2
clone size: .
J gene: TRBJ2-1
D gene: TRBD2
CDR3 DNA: TGTGCCAGCAGCTTAGGAATAGCGGGGGCCCGCCCAACCAATGAGCAGTTCTTC
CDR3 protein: CASSLGIAGARPTNEQFF